These 3 T cell receptor beta chains came from one sample sequenced in a study of metastatic and nonmetastatic thyroid tumors. TCRdb re-called the PCR reads via MiXCR. The data hold around 16,000 clones, with under 30% observed a single time. All patients reached thyroid surgery having received no treatment beforehand. The specimen was blood. The receptors were gathered from a male donor with papillary thyroid cancer or a benign thyroid nodule (not recorded which). Some clones in this sample may be carry-over from other donors' samples.

This clone was seen at least ten times. The chain is built from TRBV6-1 and TRBJ2-3; TRBD1 is a possible D gene (6 bases). The CDR3 length is 16 residues. Germline loops: CDR1 MNHNS, CDR2 SASEGT. Trimming pared 5 bases from V and 3 bases from J, leaving 18 bases between. This chain's CDR3 is CASSQRGQFETDTQYF. The CDR3 coding sequence is TGTGCCAGCAGTCAGAGAGGACAGTTTGAGACAGATACGCAGTATTTT.

The chain has TRBV25-1 and TRBJ1-1, with D maybe TRBD1 (5 bases). Germline-derived CDR1 and CDR2 are MGHDK and SYGVNS. The CDR3 contains 14 residues. Trimming stripped 2 bases from V and 2 bases from J, with 9 bases between. The CDR3 DNA reads as TGTGCCAGCAGTGAAGGGGCGGAAAACACTGAAGCTTTCTTT. This encodes CASSEGAENTEAFF.

This clone was detected only a few times. V usage is TRBV2 and J usage is TRBJ2-2; D unclear. Germline CDR1 and CDR2: SNHLY and FYNNEI. The CDR3 extends over 13 amino acids. V lost 7 bases, J lost 1 base, and 7 bases lay in between. CDR3 sequence reads: CASTGQNTGELFF. CDR3 in DNA: TGTGCCAGCACCGGGCAGAACACCGGGGAGCTGTTTTTT.